This T cell receptor (beta chain) was documented in a study of blood T cell repertoires in COVID-19. The data were produced by immunoSEQ multiplex PCR, yet TCRdb's version contains in-frame clones alone and is incomplete. The repertoire holds 150,000 to 250,000 clones, with roughly 82% as singletons. Participant ages covered 18 to 89 years across 24 US areas. Clinical history reported by participants formed the basis on which cohorts were assigned. Recovered Cohort 3 donors showed two negative PCRs, clearance, or symptom resolution. V dropped 4 bases and J dropped 1; count of bases not matched to a gene: 10. CDR1 SGHKS and CDR2 YYEKEE come from the germline V gene (reference sequence). The CDR3 totals 16 residues.

Sample: PBMCs or T cells enriched from blood (not recorded which). The source is a man in his forties who had recovered from COVID-19. This rearrangement joins TRBV5-5 to TRBJ1-2, with 7 bases fitting TRBD1. The chain's CDR3 is CASSKKQGIDNYGYTF. The CDR3 nucleotides are TGTGCCAGCAGCAAGAAACAGGGGATCGATAACTATGGCTACACCTTC.